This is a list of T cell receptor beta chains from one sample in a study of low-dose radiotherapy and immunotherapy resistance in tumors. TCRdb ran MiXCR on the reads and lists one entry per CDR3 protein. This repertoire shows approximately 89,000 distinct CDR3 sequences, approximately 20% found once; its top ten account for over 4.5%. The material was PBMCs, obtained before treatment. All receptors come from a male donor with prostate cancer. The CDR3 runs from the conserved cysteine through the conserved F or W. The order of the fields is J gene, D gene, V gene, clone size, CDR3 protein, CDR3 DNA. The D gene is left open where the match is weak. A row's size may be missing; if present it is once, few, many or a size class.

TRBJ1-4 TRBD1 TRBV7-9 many CASSYGQVTNEKLFF TGTGCCAGCAGCTACGGACAGGTCACTAATGAAAAACTGTTTTTT
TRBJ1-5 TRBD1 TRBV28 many CASSLSEGRTGSNQPQHF TGTGCCAGCAGTTTATCGGAGGGACGGACAGGGTCCAATCAGCCCCAGCATTTT
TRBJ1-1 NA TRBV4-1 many CASTQRDRALSTEAFF TGCGCCAGCACCCAAAGGGATCGGGCACTTAGCACTGAAGCTTTCTTT
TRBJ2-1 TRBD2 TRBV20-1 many CSARDGSGGRGEQFF TGCAGTGCTAGAGATGGGAGCGGGGGCAGGGGAGAGCAGTTCTTC
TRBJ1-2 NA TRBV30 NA CAWSVGNLGGTTHYGYTF TGTGCCTGGAGTGTAGGGAACTTAGGAGGGACAACCCACTATGGCTACACCTTC
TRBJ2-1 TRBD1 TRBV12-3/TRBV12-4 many CASTSWERGRDEQFF TGTGCCAGCACCTCCTGGGAGAGGGGGCGTGATGAGCAGTTCTTC
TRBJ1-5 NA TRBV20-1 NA CSARGTGGYSNQPQHF TGCAGTGCTAGAGGTACGGGGGGATATAGCAATCAGCCCCAGCATTTT
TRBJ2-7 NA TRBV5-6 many CASSPDPGPYEQYF TGTGCCAGCAGCCCGGACCCGGGTCCCTACGAGCAGTACTTC
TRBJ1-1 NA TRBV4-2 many CASSQDSAGNRAFF TGTGCCAGCAGCCAAGATTCCGCAGGTAACAGGGCTTTCTTT
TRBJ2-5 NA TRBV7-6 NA CASSLGGQYF TGTGCCAGCAGCTTGGGCGGCCAGTACTTC
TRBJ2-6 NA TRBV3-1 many CASSQSRVASGANVLTF TGTGCCAGCAGCCAAAGCAGGGTCGCCTCTGGGGCCAACGTCCTGACTTTC
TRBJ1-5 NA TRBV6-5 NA CASSRDGNQPQHF TGTGCCAGCAGTCGGGACGGTAATCAGCCCCAGCATTTT